The 29 T cell receptor beta chains below come from one sample, sequenced in a study of cytomegalovirus exposure and HLA in healthy donors. 13 Jbeta primers and 60 Vbeta primers were used for the PCR. Clones were read by immunoSEQ multiplex PCR, and TCRdb kept only the in-frame ones, dropping some. The table shows roughly 120,000 clones, with 73% occurring only once. Sequenced sample: PBMCs. The receptor set was obtained from a woman aged 25 to 39 in good health and CMV-seronegative.

This chain uses TRBV7-3 with TRBJ1-1; TRBD1 matches 9 bases. V lost 6 bases, J lost 3 bases, and 8 bases stayed unmatched. In germline, CDR1 is SGHTA, CDR2 FQGTGA. The CDR3 loop spans 15 amino acids. CDR3 sequence: CASRMEQGADTEAFF. The CDR3 nucleotides are TGTGCCAGCAGGATGGAACAGGGGGCGGACACTGAAGCTTTCTTT.

The V and J genes are TRBV19 and TRBJ1-6; TRBD1 is a possible D gene (6 bases). Trimming cost V 3 bases and J 9 bases, with 12 bases left between them. This CDR3 spans 14 amino acids. Germline values: CDR1 LNHDA, CDR2 SQIVND (reference sequence). The CDR3 DNA sequence: TGTGCCAGTAGTATCGCCAGGGGTGGTTCACCCCTCCACTTT. Its translation: CASSIARGGSPLHF. The full variable domain, rest sourced from reference TRBV19 and TRBJ1-6, is DGGITQSPKYLFRKEGQNVTLSCEQNLNHDAMYWYRQDPGQGLRLIYYSQIVNDFQKGDIAEGYSVSREKKESFPLTVTSAQKNPTAFYLCASSIARGGSPLHFGNGTRLTVT.

This clone was counted between two and nine times. The chain couples TRBV7-8 to TRBJ1-4, with TRBD1 matching over 8 bases. V dropped 4 bases and J dropped 7; count of bases not matched to a gene: 11. Germline V gives CDR1 SGHVS, CDR2 FQNEAQ. The CDR3 has 16 amino acids. For the CDR3, the DNA is TGTGCCAGCAGCTCCCCTGGACAGGGTTTAGCTGAAAAACTGTTTTTT. Residues: CASSSPGQGLAEKLFF.

The chain has TRBV18 and TRBJ1-1; a possible D gene is TRBD1 (5 bases). Germline CDR1 reads KGHSH; CDR2 reads LQKENI. This CDR3 has 13 residues. Deletions cut 4 bases from V and 1 base from J, with 7 bases between. The CDR3 protein is CASSQTANTEAFF. The CDR3 DNA is TGTGCCAGCTCACAGACAGCGAACACTGAAGCTTTCTTT.

This clone was found many times. This chain connects TRBV5-1 to TRBJ1-4; tentatively, D is TRBD1 (5 bases). Per germline, CDR1 SGHRS and CDR2 YFSETQ. V was clipped by 1 base and J by 8 bases, with 12 bases between them. This CDR3 is built from 14 residues. CDR3 loop: CASSLQGLREKLFF. DNA for the CDR3: TGCGCCAGCAGCTTGCAGGGACTGAGGGAAAAACTGTTTTTT.

The chain employs TRBV2 and TRBJ1-4, with 7 positions matching TRBD1. Germline lookup yields CDR1 SNHLY and CDR2 FYNNEI. V gave up 6 bases and J gave up 6 bases; unmatched junction bases: 13. This CDR3 region has 16 residues. The CDR3 protein is CASSVTGTEGDEKLFF. Here the CDR3 DNA reads TGTGCCAGCAGCGTGACAGGGACCGAGGGGGATGAAAAACTGTTTTTT.

The chain combines TRBV9 with TRBJ2-7; no clear D. CDR1 is SGDLS, CDR2 YYNGEE, per germline. V lost 1 base and J lost 3, with 11 bases in between. CDR3 length: 14 amino acids. This CDR3 is CASSVLDTSYEQYF. CDR3 DNA sequence: TGTGCCAGCAGCGTACTTGACACAAGCTACGAGCAGTACTTC. Variable domain in full (rest from reference TRBV9 and TRBJ2-7): DSGVTQTPKHLITATGQRVTLRCSPRSGDLSVYWYQQSLDQGLQFLIQYYNGEERAKGNILERFSAQQFPDLHSELNLSSLELGDSALYFCASSVLDTSYEQYFGPGTRLTVT.

The genes are TRBV2 and TRBJ2-2; TRBD1 matches 11 bases. V shed 4 bases and J 6 bases; nucleotides not matched to a gene: 4. Germline V CDR1 and CDR2: SNHLY, FYNNEI. The CDR3 has 15 residues. Written as DNA, the CDR3 is TGTGCCAGCAGTGCCCCGGGACAGGGGGCCGGGGAGCTGTTTTTT. Encoded protein: CASSAPGQGAGELFF.

The gene calls are TRBV2 and TRBJ1-1; D not certain. CDR1 and CDR2 from the germline V gene are SNHLY and FYNNEI. Deletions cut 3 bases from V and 7 bases from J, with 6 bases between. This CDR3 has 11 amino acids. The CDR3 here is CASSEFSEAFF. CDR3 DNA sequence: TGTGCCAGCAGTGAGTTCAGTGAAGCTTTCTTT.

The gene calls are TRBV9 and TRBJ2-3; 8 positions agree with TRBD1. The CDR3 runs to 13 residues. V shed 3 bases and J 4 bases; nucleotides not matched to a gene: 1. In germline, CDR1 is SGDLS, CDR2 YYNGEE. The CDR3 DNA is TGTGCCAGCAGCGGACAGGGGCCAGATACGCAGTATTTT. This encodes CASSGQGPDTQYF.

V gene TRBV7-9 combines with J gene TRBJ1-1; TRBD1 might be the D (6 bases). Trimming took off 2 bases at V and 5 bases at J, with 12 bases between the two ends. Germline V gene data show CDR1 as SEHNR and CDR2 as FQNEAQ (reference sequence). The CDR3 consists of 14 residues. The CDR3 DNA is TGTGCCAGCAGCTTACTACAGGGTTGGACTGAAGCTTTCTTT. Translating it yields CASSLLQGWTEAFF.

V usage is TRBV29-1 and J usage is TRBJ2-7, with 10 bases that match TRBD2. CDR3 size: 13 residues. Losses at the gene ends were 5 bases for V and 6 bases for J; bases not matched to a gene: 7. The germline CDR1 and CDR2 sequences are SQVTM and ANQGSEA. This CDR3 reads CSVRGLAVFEQYF. CDR3 nucleotide sequence: TGCAGCGTTAGAGGACTAGCGGTCTTCGAGCAGTACTTC.

V and J are TRBV6-5 and TRBJ1-2; the D gene is possibly TRBD1 (6 bases). With 4 bases removed from V and 0 bases from J, the gap between germline ends came to 12 bases. Germline CDR1 reads MNHEY; CDR2 reads SVGAGI. CDR3 length: 15 amino acids. The CDR3 DNA reads TGTGCCAGCAGTTTCCACAGGGAAACTAACTATGGCTACACCTTC. This translates into CASSFHRETNYGYTF.

The rearrangement joins TRBV5-1 to TRBJ2-7; maybe TRBD1 (6 bases). The CDR3 is 15 amino acids. Germline V gives CDR1 SGHRS, CDR2 YFSETQ. The V end lost 0 bases, the J end lost 1 base, and 11 bases lay between the germline ends. CDR3 sequence: CASSLVQGSSYEQYF. The CDR3 DNA reads TGCGCCAGCAGCTTGGTACAGGGCAGTTCCTACGAGCAGTACTTC.

The J gene is TRBJ1-1, the V gene TRBV27; D ambiguous. The V and J ends lost 7 bases and 1 base respectively, with 13 bases between them. Germline loops: CDR1 MNHEY, CDR2 SMNVEV (reference sequence). The CDR3 totals 14 residues. The CDR3 reads CASTPGRPNTEAFF. The CDR3 DNA reads TGTGCCAGCACCCCGGGTAGGCCGAACACTGAAGCTTTCTTT.

V gene TRBV4-2 combines with J gene TRBJ1-1; 7 nucleotides agree with TRBD1. The CDR3 runs 17 residues. The V and J ends lost 0 bases and 5 bases, in that order; junction bases with no gene match: 12. CDR1 and CDR2 from the germline V gene are LGHNA and YNFKEQ. The CDR3 is CASSQDQGGARRTEAFF. The CDR3 DNA is TGTGCCAGCAGCCAAGATCAAGGGGGCGCGCGTCGGACTGAAGCTTTCTTT.

The chain recombines TRBV6-1 with TRBJ2-7; 13 nucleotides agree with TRBD2. Trimming at V came to 3 bases and at J to 1 base, leaving 9 bases not matched to a gene. Germline CDR1 and CDR2: MNHNS and SASEGT. The CDR3 extends over 18 amino acids. Written as DNA, the CDR3 is TGTGCCAGCAGTGACGGACTAGCGGGGGTTCTGGTTTCCTACGAGCAGTACTTC. Translated, it gives CASSDGLAGVLVSYEQYF.

The chain employs TRBV7-2 and TRBJ1-2; D is ambiguous. This CDR3 contains 13 residues. Per the germline V gene, CDR1 is SGHTA and CDR2 is FQGNSA. Trimming stripped 10 bases from V and 4 bases from J, with 16 bases between. This CDR3 is CANGVPWGYGYTF. Here the CDR3 DNA reads TGTGCCAACGGGGTCCCTTGGGGCTATGGCTACACCTTC.

The CDR3 is CASAQVYKGGTEAFF. DNA for the CDR3: TGTGCCAGCGCGCAGGTGTACAAAGGGGGCACTGAAGCTTTCTTT. The chain recombines TRBV7-9 with TRBJ1-1, with D possibly being TRBD1 (6 bases). Germline V gene sequence: CDR1 SEHNR, CDR2 FQNEAQ (reference sequence). The CDR3 covers 15 residues. V was trimmed by 8 bases and J by 4 bases, leaving 20 bases between them.

The CDR3 DNA is TGCAGTGCTAGGGGACAGGGAAAAGCTTTCTTT. Translation: CSARGQGKAFF. The chain links TRBV20-1 to TRBJ1-1; 9 bases fit TRBD1. The CDR3 is made up of 11 amino acids. V shed 3 bases and J 9 bases; nucleotides not matched to a gene: 2. Germline V gene lookup returns CDR1 DFQATT and CDR2 SNEGSKA (reference sequence).

In DNA, the CDR3 is TGTGCCAGCAGACCAAACAGGGACTATGGCTACACCTTC. Its translation is CASRPNRDYGYTF. The genes are TRBV6-5 and TRBJ1-2, with D maybe TRBD1 (6 bases). The germline V and J ends were trimmed by 6 bases and 3 bases, with 11 bases remaining between them. Germline-derived CDR1 and CDR2 are MNHEY and SVGAGI. The CDR3 is made up of 13 amino acids.

This chain connects TRBV6-5 to TRBJ2-3; TRBD1 agrees at 10 bases. The CDR3 consists of 15 residues. Trimming cost V 4 bases and J 4 bases; bases outside gene matches: 5. Germline CDR1 and CDR2: MNHEY and SVGAGI. CDR3 in DNA: TGTGCCAGCAGTTCCTTGACAGGGGGCCCAGATACGCAGTATTTT. Its translation: CASSSLTGGPDTQYF.

This clone was observed a few times. The chain carries TRBV5-1 and TRBJ1-4; D is unclear. The V end was cut by 3 bases, the J end by 0 bases, with 6 bases between. The CDR3 spans 14 residues. CDR1 is SGHRS, CDR2 YFSETQ, per germline. Here the CDR3 DNA reads TGCGCCAGCAGCTCAACTGCAACTAATGAAAAACTGTTTTTT. This encodes CASSSTATNEKLFF.

This sequence joins TRBV25-1 and TRBJ2-1; 8 bases align to TRBD2. Germline CDR1 and CDR2: MGHDK and SYGVNS. The J segment lost 9 bases and the V segment lost 7 bases, leaving 8 bases of the junction unmatched. The CDR3 covers 13 residues. Here the CDR3 reads CASNGGGFGEQFF. The CDR3 DNA follows: TGTGCCAGCAACGGGGGGGGGTTCGGTGAGCAGTTCTTC.

The rearrangement joins TRBV19 to TRBJ2-2; D possibly corresponds to TRBD1 (6 bases). This CDR3 is built from 12 residues. Germline V gene lookup returns CDR1 LNHDA and CDR2 SQIVND (reference sequence). Trimming took off 10 bases at V and 5 bases at J, with 11 bases between the two ends. The CDR3 DNA reads as TGTGCCACAGTAAGGGGGACCGGGGAGCTGTTTTTT. Amino acid sequence: CATVRGTGELFF.

J is TRBJ1-1 and V is TRBV6-5; 7 bases align to TRBD1. V lost 6 bases and J lost 4; bases outside the gene matches: 11. Germline V gene data show CDR1 as MNHEY and CDR2 as SVGAGI. The CDR3 sequence is 15 residues long. The CDR3: CASRQGGAGGTEAFF. The CDR3 coding sequence is TGTGCCAGCAGGCAAGGGGGCGCTGGGGGCACTGAAGCTTTCTTT.

This clone turned up a few times. This chain's CDR3 is CASSRGTGEAFF. The CDR3, as DNA: TGTGCCAGCAGTAGAGGGACAGGGGAAGCTTTCTTT. The chain employs TRBV6-5 and TRBJ1-1; TRBD1 aligns across 9 bases. Per the germline V gene, CDR1 is MNHEY and CDR2 is SVGAGI. The CDR3 runs to 12 residues. Trimming at V came to 5 bases and at J to 8 bases, leaving 3 bases not matched to a gene.

The J gene is TRBJ1-1, the V gene TRBV19; TRBD1 might be the D (5 bases). This CDR3 spans 15 amino acids. V lost 8 bases to trimming and J lost 0 bases, with 16 bases between them. Germline CDR1 reads LNHDA; CDR2 reads SQIVND (reference sequence). The DNA of the CDR3 is TGTGCCAGTCACTCACGGGGGGAAATGAACACTGAAGCTTTCTTT. Translation gives CASHSRGEMNTEAFF.

This clone has just a few counts. The chain couples TRBV23-1 to TRBJ1-4; the D gene is possibly TRBD1 (5 bases). TRBV23-1 belongs to the ORF category, with a function that is uncertain. The CDR3 spans 14 residues. V dropped 4 bases and J dropped 0 bases, with 6 bases sitting between them. DNA of the CDR3: TGCGCCAGCAGTCCGGGGGCAACTAATGAAAAACTGTTTTTT. Translated, it gives CASSPGATNEKLFF.